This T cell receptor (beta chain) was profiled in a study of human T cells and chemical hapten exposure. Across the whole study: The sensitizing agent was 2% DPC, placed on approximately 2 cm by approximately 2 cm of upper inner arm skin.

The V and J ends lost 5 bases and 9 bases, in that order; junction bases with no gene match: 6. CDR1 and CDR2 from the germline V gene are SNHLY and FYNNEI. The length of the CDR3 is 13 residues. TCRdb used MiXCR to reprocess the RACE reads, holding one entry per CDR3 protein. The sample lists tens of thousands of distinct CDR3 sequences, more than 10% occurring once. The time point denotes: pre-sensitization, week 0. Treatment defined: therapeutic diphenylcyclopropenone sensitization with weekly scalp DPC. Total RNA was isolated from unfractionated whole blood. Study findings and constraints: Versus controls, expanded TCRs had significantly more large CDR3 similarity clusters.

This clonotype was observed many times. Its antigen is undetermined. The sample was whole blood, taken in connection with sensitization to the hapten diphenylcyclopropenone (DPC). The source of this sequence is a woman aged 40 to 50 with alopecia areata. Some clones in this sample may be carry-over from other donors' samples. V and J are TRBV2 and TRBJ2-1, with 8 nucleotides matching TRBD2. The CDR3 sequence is CASSSLGLAEQFF. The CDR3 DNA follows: TGTGCCAGCAGTTCTCTAGGACTAGCTGAGCAGTTCTTC.